This T cell receptor beta chain is from a study of OX40 agonist ivuxolimab in advanced cancers. Study-level background: People who had prior anti-PD-1, anti-PD-L1 or anti-CTLA-4 therapy could take part, and about 40% had some.

Sequencing used immunoSEQ multiplex PCR; TCRdb keeps in-frame clones, though not all of them. Altogether 30,000 to 45,000 clones are present, around 90% being singletons, with the ten largest covering roughly a fifth. The trim removed 5 bases at V and 6 bases at J, leaving 5 bases unmatched. The CDR3 covers 13 residues. Germline values: CDR1 LNHDA, CDR2 SQIVND (reference sequence). Whole-study results and caveats: Near-lowest levels of clonal expansion characterized partial responders at 0.1-3.0 mg/kg. CD8+ T cells (on average) carried more expanded clones than CD4+ T cells.

Of note for this clone: Its antigen remains unknown.

The specimen was CD4+ or CD8+ T cells sorted from blood, collected in a trial of the OX40 agonist ivuxolimab. This chain connects TRBV19 to TRBJ2-7; TRBD1 aligns across 9 bases. The clonotype originates from an adult with an advanced solid tumor such as melanoma, head and neck, liver or kidney cancer. CDR3 sequence: CASSGTGGLEQYF. The CDR3 region has the DNA TGTGCCAGTAGTGGTACAGGGGGCCTCGAGCAGTACTTC.